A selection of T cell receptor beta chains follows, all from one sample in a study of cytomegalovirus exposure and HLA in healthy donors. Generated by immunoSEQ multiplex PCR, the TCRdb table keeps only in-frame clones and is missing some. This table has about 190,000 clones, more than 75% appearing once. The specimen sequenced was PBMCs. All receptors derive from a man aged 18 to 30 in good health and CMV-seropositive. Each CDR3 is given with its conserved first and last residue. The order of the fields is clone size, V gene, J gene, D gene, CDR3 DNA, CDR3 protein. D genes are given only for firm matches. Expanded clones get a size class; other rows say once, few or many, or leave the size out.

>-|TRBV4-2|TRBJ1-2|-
TGTGCCAGCAGCCAAGCCCCGGAGGCCGAGATCTATGGCTACACCTTC
CASSQAPEAEIYGYTF
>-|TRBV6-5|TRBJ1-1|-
TGTGCCAGCAGTTACGGGTTTTCCGGGGTGAACACTGAAGCTTTCTTT
CASSYGFSGVNTEAFF
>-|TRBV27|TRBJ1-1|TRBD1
TGTGCCAGCAGGCTTGGGGACAGGGCTGAAGCTTTCTTT
CASRLGDRAEAFF
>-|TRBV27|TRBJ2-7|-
TGTGCCAGCAGACCGGGTGTGGGCAGGGGTTACGAGCAGTACTTC
CASRPGVGRGYEQYF
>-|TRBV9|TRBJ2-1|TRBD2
TGTGCCAGCAGCGTAGCCGGGAGGGAGTTCAGTGAGCAGTTCTTC
CASSVAGREFSEQFF
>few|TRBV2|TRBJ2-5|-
TGTGCCAGCAGTGAACAGAGACTATCCAGTGAGACCCAGTACTTC
CASSEQRLSSETQYF
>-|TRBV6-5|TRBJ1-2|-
TGTGCCAGCAGTTACACCATCCCGCGGCCCAACTATGGCTACACCTTC
CASSYTIPRPNYGYTF
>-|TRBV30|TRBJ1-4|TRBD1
TGTGCCTGGCAACCGGGACAGCAGAATGAAAAACTGTTTTTT
CAWQPGQQNEKLFF
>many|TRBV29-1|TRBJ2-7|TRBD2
TGCAGCCATAGCGGGACCCGGGGAGGTGAGCAGTACTTC
CSHSGTRGGEQYF
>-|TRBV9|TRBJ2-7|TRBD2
TGTGCCAGCAGCATGGTAGCGGGAGGAGGCGAGCAGTACTTC
CASSMVAGGGEQYF
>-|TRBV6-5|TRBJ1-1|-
TGTGCCAGCAAGAGGAGTATGAACACTGAAGCTTTCTTT
CASKRSMNTEAFF
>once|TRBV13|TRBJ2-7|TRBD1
TGTGCCAGCAGCCGAGAGGGGGCGGTGGACGAGCAGTACTTC
CASSREGAVDEQYF
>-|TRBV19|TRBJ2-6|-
TGTGCCAGTAGTTCCCTCAATAGCGGTACTGGGGCCAACGTCCTGACTTTC
CASSSLNSGTGANVLTF
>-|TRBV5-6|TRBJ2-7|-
TGTGCCAGCAGCGGGGATTACAGGGTGGAGCAGTACTTC
CASSGDYRVEQYF
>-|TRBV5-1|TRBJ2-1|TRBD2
TGCGCCAGCAGCCCCCATTCTAGCGGTAGCGGGCACAATGAGCAGTTCTTC
CASSPHSSGSGHNEQFF
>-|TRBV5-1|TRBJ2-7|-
TGCGCCAGCAAGGGAATCACGGGGTACGAGCAGTACTTC
CASKGITGYEQYF
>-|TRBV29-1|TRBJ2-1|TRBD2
TGCAGCGTTGATACTAGCGGGAGCTCCTACAATGAGCAGTTCTTC
CSVDTSGSSYNEQFF
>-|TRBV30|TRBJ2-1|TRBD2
TGTGCCTGGAGTCCGGGACTACACTCCTACAATGAGCAGTTCTTC
CAWSPGLHSYNEQFF
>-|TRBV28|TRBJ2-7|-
TGTGCCAGCAGTCCAAGTCGAAGCGCTCCCTACGAGCAGTACTTC
CASSPSRSAPYEQYF
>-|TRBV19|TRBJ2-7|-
TGTGCCAGTAGTAATAGCTTAGGTGGCAGGGTCGAGCAGTACTTC
CASSNSLGGRVEQYF
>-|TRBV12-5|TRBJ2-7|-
TGTGCTAGTGGTTTGAGCGTCCCGAGCTCCTACGAGCAGTACTTC
CASGLSVPSSYEQYF
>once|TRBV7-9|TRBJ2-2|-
TGTGCCAGCAGCTTAACGGTTGTTGGCGGCGCGAACACCGGGGAGCTGTTTTTT
CASSLTVVGGANTGELFF
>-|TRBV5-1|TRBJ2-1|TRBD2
TGCGCCAGCAGCCCGGGAAGACTAGCGGGACGGGATGAGCAGTTCTTC
CASSPGRLAGRDEQFF
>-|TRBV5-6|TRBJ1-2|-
TGTGCCAGCAGCCGTCCTTCGGTCAGGGTGGGGTATGGCTACACCTTC
CASSRPSVRVGYGYTF
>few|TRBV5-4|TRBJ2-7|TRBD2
TGTGCCAGCAGCTTGGCGGGGGGCGAGCAGTACTTC
CASSLAGGEQYF
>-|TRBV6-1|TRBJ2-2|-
TGTGCCAGCAGCGACCCGGGGTCCGTCCCCGGGGAGCTGTTTTTT
CASSDPGSVPGELFF
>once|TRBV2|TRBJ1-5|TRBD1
TGTGCCAGCAACACAGGGGGTCGGATTCAGCCCCAGCATTTT
CASNTGGRIQPQHF
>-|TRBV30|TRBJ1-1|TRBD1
TGTGCCTGGAGTTCGCAGGGGGCCTCAGCTTTCTTT
CAWSSQGASAFF
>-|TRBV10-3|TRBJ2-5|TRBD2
TGTGCCATCAGGGGGACTAGCGGGGGCGCGGAGACCCAGTACTTC
CAIRGTSGGAETQYF
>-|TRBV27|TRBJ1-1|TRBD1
TGTGCCAGCAGCAGAGCAGGGGGCAGGACTGAAGCTTTCTTT
CASSRAGGRTEAFF
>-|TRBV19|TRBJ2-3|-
TGTGCCAGTAGTCGGGTTTTGGAGCTGCTTGGTACGCAGTATTTT
CASSRVLELLGTQYF
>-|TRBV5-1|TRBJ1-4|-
TGCGCCAGCAGCCTACAGGGTAATAATGAAAAACTGTTTTTT
CASSLQGNNEKLFF
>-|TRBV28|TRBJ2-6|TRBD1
TGTGCCAGCAGCCCCATGGGACAGGGTACCGGGGCCAACGTCCTGACTTTC
CASSPMGQGTGANVLTF
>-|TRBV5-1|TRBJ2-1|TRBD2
TGCGCCAGCAGCTTGGCCCCGGGGCGGGAGCGTGGTGAGCAGTTCTTC
CASSLAPGRERGEQFF
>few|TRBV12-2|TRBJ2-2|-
TGTGCAAGTCGCTTAGGTAGAGTCTCCGGGGAGCTGTTTTTT
CASRLGRVSGELFF
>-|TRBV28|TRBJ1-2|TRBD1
TGTGCCAGCAGTTTATCCGACAGGGTAAGAGGTGGCTACACCTTC
CASSLSDRVRGGYTF
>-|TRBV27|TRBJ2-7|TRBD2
TGTGCCAGCAGTTTCACGGGAGGCGATGTTGTATCCTACGAGCAGTACTTC
CASSFTGGDVVSYEQYF
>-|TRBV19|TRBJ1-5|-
TGTGCCAGTAGTGTGAAGGGGTTCGCGAGCAATCAGCCCCAGCATTTT
CASSVKGFASNQPQHF
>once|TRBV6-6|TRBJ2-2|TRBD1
TGTGCCACCAAGACAGGGGACACCGGGGAGCTGTTTTTT
CATKTGDTGELFF
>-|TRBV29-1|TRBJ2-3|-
TGCAGCGTTGGCTCGGTTAAAGCTCACACAGATACGCAGTATTTT
CSVGSVKAHTDTQYF
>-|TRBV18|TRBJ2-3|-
TGTGCCAGCTCACTTCTAGCGACTAGCACAGATACGCAGTATTTT
CASSLLATSTDTQYF
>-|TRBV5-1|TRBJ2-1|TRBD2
TGCGCCAGCAGCTTTTTTAGCGGGAGGAGGGACAATGAGCAGTTCTTC
CASSFFSGRRDNEQFF
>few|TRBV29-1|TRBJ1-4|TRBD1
TGCAGCGTATCCGGGACAGCAAATGAAAAACTGTTTTTT
CSVSGTANEKLFF
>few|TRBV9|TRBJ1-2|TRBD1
TGTGCCAGCAGCGATTGGGACAGCTATGGCTACACCTTC
CASSDWDSYGYTF
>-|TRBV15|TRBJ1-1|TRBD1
TGTGCCACCAGCAGAGATCAGAACCAGGGGGCTGAAGCTTTCTTT
CATSRDQNQGAEAFF
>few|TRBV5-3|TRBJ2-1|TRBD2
TGTGCCAGAAGCGCGAGGGCGACTAGCGGGAGAAAGGCCTACAATGAGCAGTTCTTC
CARSARATSGRKAYNEQFF
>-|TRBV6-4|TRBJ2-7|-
TGTGCCAGCAGGGGAAGGGGGGGAACGAGAGAGCAGTACTTC
CASRGRGGTREQYF
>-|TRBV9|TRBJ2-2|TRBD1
TGTGCCAGCAGCGCCCCCGGGACAGGGGGAACCGGGGAGCTGTTTTTT
CASSAPGTGGTGELFF